A selection of T cell receptor beta chains follows, all from one sample in a study of T-cell memory formation after mild COVID-19. TCRdb redid the calling of the 5' RACE reads with MiXCR, one entry per CDR3 protein. The sample records a few hundred thousand distinct CDR3 sequences, 20% to 25% being singletons. The specimen sequenced was PBMCs or a T cell subset sorted from them (not recorded which). These receptors came from an adult woman who had mild COVID-19 (a few samples of this study predate the infection). Cell type and time point are not known. The CDR3 runs from the conserved cysteine through the conserved F or W. D genes are given only for firm matches. Clone size is shown for a subset of rows, as once, few, many or a class of expanded clone.

V	J	size	length	D	CDR3	DNA
TRBV6-5	TRBJ1-5	-	13	TRBD1	CASSYDRQGTEHF	TGTGCCAGCAGTTACGACCGACAGGGGACAGAGCATTTT
TRBV12-3/TRBV12-4	TRBJ1-1	-	15	-	CASSLTGPEYTEAFF	TGTGCCAGCAGTTTAACAGGCCCAGAGTACACTGAAGCTTTCTTT
TRBV9	TRBJ2-5	-	14	-	CASSVDERQETQYF	TGTGCCAGCAGCGTAGATGAAAGACAAGAGACCCAGTACTTC
TRBV10-3	TRBJ2-7	few	12	-	CAAKTGPGEQYF	TGTGCCGCCAAGACAGGACCGGGGGAGCAGTACTTC
TRBV7-2	TRBJ2-3	-	16	-	CASSHRTALSTDTQYF	TGTGCCAGCAGCCATAGGACCGCCCTCAGCACAGATACGCAGTATTTT
TRBV19	TRBJ2-7	few	13	-	CASSEEGFYEQYF	TGTGCCAGTAGTGAGGAGGGATTCTACGAGCAGTACTTC
TRBV30	TRBJ1-5	-	14	-	CAWSARDGNQPQHF	TGTGCCTGGAGTGCACGGGACGGTAATCAGCCCCAGCATTTT
TRBV5-5	TRBJ2-7	many	15	TRBD1	CASSFRDRRSYEQYF	TGTGCCAGCAGCTTCAGGGACAGGCGCTCCTACGAGCAGTACTTC
TRBV6-2/TRBV6-3	TRBJ1-4	-	13	-	CASSLREDEKLFF	TGTGCCAGCAGTCTACGGGAGGACGAAAAACTGTTTTTT
TRBV9	TRBJ2-1	few	15	-	CASSVGAGMDNEQFF	TGTGCCAGCAGCGTAGGGGCAGGGATGGACAATGAGCAGTTCTTC
TRBV5-4	TRBJ1-1	-	13	-	CASMGRWDTEAFF	TGTGCCAGCATGGGAAGGTGGGACACTGAAGCTTTCTTT
TRBV7-3	TRBJ1-1	-	13	TRBD1	CASSSQTGDQAFF	TGTGCCAGCAGCTCCCAGACAGGGGACCAAGCTTTCTTT
TRBV11-2	TRBJ2-1	-	12	-	CASSFGGAEQFF	TGTGCCAGCAGCTTTGGGGGGGCTGAGCAGTTCTTC
TRBV12-3/TRBV12-4	TRBJ1-1	many	15	-	CAITGGRIKNTEAFF	TGTGCCATCACGGGGGGGCGGATCAAGAACACTGAAGCTTTCTTT
TRBV6-6	TRBJ1-1	few	12	-	CASSYRYTEAFF	TGTGCCAGCAGTTATCGGTACACTGAAGCTTTCTTT
TRBV9	TRBJ2-5	-	16	TRBD1	CASSVPDRGHQETQYF	TGTGCCAGCAGCGTACCGGACAGGGGGCACCAAGAGACCCAGTACTTC
TRBV9	TRBJ2-1	few	14	-	CASSVLPSPNEQFF	TGTGCCAGCAGCGTACTACCATCCCCCAATGAGCAGTTCTTC
TRBV6-4	TRBJ2-2	-	14	TRBD1	CASSAQGAGGELFF	TGTGCCAGCAGTGCGCAGGGGGCAGGCGGGGAGCTGTTTTTT
TRBV5-4	TRBJ2-2	-	15	TRBD1	CASSSGTVRTGELFF	TGTGCCAGCAGCTCCGGGACAGTGAGAACCGGGGAGCTGTTTTTT
TRBV25-1	TRBJ1-2	-	14	-	CASSEKGLNYGYTF	TGTGCCAGCAGTGAAAAGGGCCTCAACTATGGCTACACCTTC
TRBV27	TRBJ2-2	once	14	TRBD2	CASNRGGYTGELFF	TGTGCCAGCAACCGGGGGGGGTACACCGGGGAGCTGTTTTTT
TRBV11-2	TRBJ1-1	-	11	TRBD1	CASTLDRAAFF	TGTGCCAGCACCCTGGACAGGGCAGCTTTCTTT
TRBV5-1	TRBJ1-1	-	16	-	CASSIAGRNVNTEAFF	TGCGCCAGCAGTATTGCGGGACGAAATGTGAACACTGAAGCTTTCTTT
TRBV7-9	TRBJ1-1	-	14	-	CASSSYRDGAEAFF	TGTGCCAGCAGCTCCTACAGAGACGGGGCTGAAGCTTTCTTT
TRBV2	TRBJ2-1	-	13	-	CASSDRGYNEQFF	TGTGCCAGCAGTGACCGGGGATACAATGAGCAGTTCTTC
TRBV7-9	TRBJ2-3	few	17	TRBD2	CASSHSKTSGGTDTQYF	TGTGCCAGCAGCCATAGCAAGACTAGCGGGGGGACAGATACGCAGTATTTT
TRBV7-9	TRBJ2-3	-	16	TRBD2	CASSSTAGAPTDTQYF	TGTGCCAGCAGCTCGACGGCGGGAGCCCCCACAGATACGCAGTATTTT
TRBV2	TRBJ2-1	few	12	-	CASRTGDNEQFF	TGTGCCAGCAGGACCGGGGACAATGAGCAGTTCTTC
TRBV7-2	TRBJ1-5	many	13	-	CASSRTELGSQHF	TGTGCCAGCAGCCGAACGGAGCTGGGGTCCCAGCATTTT
TRBV30	TRBJ2-7	-	14	-	CAWSVGTGVEEQYF	TGTGCCTGGAGTGTAGGTACGGGGGTGGAAGAGCAGTACTTC
TRBV29-1	TRBJ2-5	-	16	-	CSVEGLPGFLEETQYF	TGCAGCGTTGAAGGGTTGCCCGGGTTTTTGGAGGAGACCCAGTACTTC
TRBV25-1	TRBJ1-1	few	14	-	CASSGPAGSTEAFF	TGTGCCAGCAGTGGACCTGCAGGGTCCACTGAAGCTTTCTTT
TRBV6-2/TRBV6-3	TRBJ2-7	-	18	TRBD2	CASSEDWTSGISSYEQYF	TGTGCCAGCAGTGAAGATTGGACTAGCGGGATTAGCTCCTACGAGCAGTACTTC
TRBV7-2	TRBJ2-3	few	14	-	CASSLESPPAREYF	TGTGCCAGCAGCTTAGAATCCCCCCCTGCGCGGGAGTATTTT
TRBV12-3/TRBV12-4	TRBJ1-5	-	12	-	CASSARNQPQHF	TGTGCCAGCTCGGCCCGAAACCAGCCCCAGCATTTT
TRBV2	TRBJ2-2	few	14	-	CASSFAQVVGELFF	TGTGCCAGCAGCTTTGCCCAGGTAGTTGGGGAGCTGTTTTTT
TRBV20-1	TRBJ2-6	many	16	TRBD1	CSARTGTGSGANVLTF	TGCAGTGCTAGAACAGGGACAGGCTCTGGGGCCAACGTCCTGACTTTC
TRBV6-5	TRBJ2-3	few	17	-	CASSYSIFGISTDTQYF	TGTGCCAGCAGTTACTCGATTTTCGGTATTAGCACAGATACGCAGTATTTT
TRBV27	TRBJ2-1	-	14	TRBD1	CASRRDRVYNEQFF	TGTGCCAGCAGGCGGGACAGGGTTTACAATGAGCAGTTCTTC
TRBV11-1	TRBJ1-1	few	14	-	CASSPVAEFTEAFF	TGTGCCAGCAGCCCGGTGGCAGAATTCACTGAAGCTTTCTTT
TRBV5-6	TRBJ1-6	few	15	-	CASSLVSVYNSPLHF	TGTGCCAGCAGCTTGGTGTCTGTCTATAATTCACCCCTCCACTTT
TRBV2	TRBJ2-1	-	13	-	CASSVGNLNEQFF	TGTGCCAGCAGTGTCGGGAACCTCAATGAGCAGTTCTTC
TRBV11-2	TRBJ2-3	-	16	-	CASSLGGIGNTDTQYF	TGTGCCAGCAGCTTAGGTGGGATTGGGAACACAGATACGCAGTATTTT
TRBV4-3	TRBJ2-7	few	17	TRBD2	CASSQEAASGSSYEQYF	TGCGCCAGCAGCCAAGAAGCGGCTAGCGGGAGCTCCTACGAGCAGTACTTC
TRBV6-5	TRBJ1-2	-	15	-	CASSPLRRGTYGYTF	TGTGCCAGCAGCCCCCTACGACGGGGGACCTATGGCTACACCTTC
TRBV7-2	TRBJ2-6	-	18	TRBD1	CASSLVGTANSGANVLTF	TGTGCCAGCAGCTTAGTCGGGACAGCCAACTCTGGGGCCAACGTCCTGACTTTC
TRBV4-2	TRBJ1-1	-	15	TRBD1	CASSQDGQGNTEAFF	TGTGCCAGCAGCCAGGACGGACAGGGGAACACTGAAGCTTTCTTT
TRBV14	TRBJ2-2	few	16	TRBD1	CASSTQGVRWTGELFF	TGTGCCAGCAGCACCCAGGGGGTGAGATGGACCGGGGAGCTGTTTTTT
TRBV7-2	TRBJ2-5	few	15	-	CASSLAPAHQETQYF	TGTGCCAGCAGCTTAGCACCAGCCCACCAAGAGACCCAGTACTTC
TRBV24-1	TRBJ2-3	few	16	TRBD2	CATSDPGLAGADTQYF	TGTGCCACCAGTGATCCCGGACTAGCGGGAGCAGATACGCAGTATTTT
TRBV7-2	TRBJ2-2	-	15	-	CASSGRDGTAGELFF	TGTGCCAGCAGCGGCCGGGACGGTACTGCCGGGGAGCTGTTTTTT
TRBV10-3	TRBJ2-1	many	16	TRBD2	CAISEPRGLAGAKQFF	TGTGCCATCAGTGAGCCCCGCGGACTAGCGGGAGCGAAGCAGTTCTTC